Presented here are 17 T cell receptor beta chains from one specimen sequenced in a study of blood T cell repertoires in COVID-19 (dated by TCRdb to between 2020 and 2021). Library construction relied on the immunoSEQ multiplex PCR assay. Here the immuneACCESS table is served through TCRdb, limited to in-frame sequences with V and J called. Missing clones are a known gap in these copies; in checked studies unresolved V genes cover under half, and the rest lacks a known reason. In all, the sample holds approximately 85,000 clones, and about 92% of those were seen once. Together, the top ten hold about 1% of the sample. The sample taken for sequencing was peripheral blood. Receptors were obtained from a woman aged 50 to 65 in a cohort sampled during active COVID-19.

This chain connects TRBV4-1 to TRBJ2-3; 10 nucleotides align to TRBD2. V shed 2 bases and J 2 bases; nucleotides not matched to a gene: 10. The CDR3 extends over 18 amino acids. Germline V gene sequence: CDR1 MGHRA, CDR2 YSYEKL. The CDR3 nucleotides read TGCGCCAGCAGCCAAACCAGGGGCGGGACTAGCGCCACAGATACGCAGTATTTT. Translating it yields CASSQTRGGTSATDTQYF.

The V gene is TRBV19, the J gene TRBJ2-5; the match to TRBD2 covers 10 bases. J was trimmed by 4 bases and V by 3 bases; bases with no gene match: 5. Germline CDR1 and CDR2: LNHDA and SQIVND (reference sequence). The CDR3 extends over 15 amino acids. CDR3 sequence: CASSMLLAGLETQYF. The CDR3 DNA follows: TGTGCCAGTAGTATGTTACTAGCGGGATTAGAGACCCAGTACTTC.

This chain joins TRBV3-1 (or the pseudogene TRBV3-2) and TRBJ1-5; TRBD1 might be the D (5 bases). The CDR3 is 16 amino acids. V gave up 4 bases and J gave up 3 bases, with 16 bases separating them. Germline V CDR1 and CDR2: LGHDT, YNNKEL (reference sequence). The DNA of the CDR3 is TGTGCCAGCAGCCCCGATTCAAGGGGCTTCAATCAGCCCCAGCATTTT. It specifies CASSPDSRGFNQPQHF.

The chain recombines TRBV30 with TRBJ2-1, with D uncertain. This CDR3 has 11 amino acids. The ends were cut back, 1 base at V and 10 bases at J, with 8 bases in the middle. Germline CDR1 and CDR2: GTSNPN and SVGIG (reference sequence). The CDR3, as DNA: TGTGCCTGGAGTGCCTGGGCCGAGCAGTTCTTC. Protein: CAWSAWAEQFF.

This chain uses TRBV3-1 (or the pseudogene TRBV3-2) with TRBJ2-1, with TRBD1 identical over 8 bases. V lost 4 bases, J lost 6 bases, and 11 bases stayed unmatched. The V gene's germline CDR1 is LGHDT and CDR2 YNNKEL (reference sequence). This CDR3 is 16 amino acids long. CDR3: CASSLLGQGSGNEQFF. The DNA for the CDR3 is TGTGCCAGCAGCCTCCTAGGACAGGGCTCAGGCAATGAGCAGTTCTTC.

J is TRBJ1-6 and V is TRBV28; TRBD1 is a possible D gene (5 bases). This CDR3 spans 12 amino acids. In germline, CDR1 is MDHEN, CDR2 SYDVKM. V was clipped by 5 bases and J by 10 bases, with 9 bases between them. Here the CDR3 reads CASSRQLSPLHF. CDR3 nucleotides: TGTGCCAGCAGTCGACAGTTATCACCCCTCCACTTT.

The chain is built from TRBV2 and TRBJ2-1, with D possibly TRBD2 on 5 matching bases. Germline V gives CDR1 SNHLY, CDR2 FYNNEI. The CDR3 spans 17 residues. With 6 bases removed from V and 0 bases from J, the gap between germline ends came to 18 bases. The CDR3, as DNA: TGTGCCAGCAGCGAGCGGAGCACCCCACTCTCCTACAATGAGCAGTTCTTC. This sequence encodes CASSERSTPLSYNEQFF.

This clone came up a few times. The V gene is TRBV7-9, the J gene TRBJ1-5, with TRBD1 matching over 7 bases. This CDR3 is 15 amino acids long. CDR1 is SEHNR, CDR2 FQNEAQ, per germline (reference sequence). Unmatched junction bases numbered 5, after V lost 1 base and J lost 5 bases. In nucleotides, the CDR3 is TGTGCCAGCAGCTTAGGGGTAGGGGGCGATCAGCCCCAGCATTTT. Its translation is CASSLGVGGDQPQHF.

This chain connects TRBV5-6 to TRBJ1-2, with TRBD1 identical over 7 bases. Germline loops: CDR1 SGHDT, CDR2 YYEEEE. CDR3 size: 15 residues. V lost 2 bases, J lost 2 bases, and 6 bases stayed unmatched. DNA of the CDR3: TGTGCCAGCAGCTTTGACAGGGAAACCAACTATGGCTACACCTTC. It encodes CASSFDRETNYGYTF.

V gene TRBV19 combines with J gene TRBJ2-7; no reliable D call. The V gene lost 1 base and the J gene lost 5 bases, with 9 bases spanning the gap. CDR3 length: 13 amino acids. The V gene's germline CDR1 is LNHDA and CDR2 SQIVND (reference sequence). CDR3 nucleotides: TGTGCCAGTAGTATAGTAGCCGAAAACGAGCAGTACTTC. It yields the protein CASSIVAENEQYF.

This chain joins TRBV27 and TRBJ1-1; weak D call: TRBD1 (5 bases). Germline lookup yields CDR1 MNHEY and CDR2 SMNVEV (reference sequence). Trimming left V 3 bases short and J 5 bases short, with 16 bases between. The CDR3 has 15 residues. The CDR3 reads CASSLGAGRGTEAFF. CDR3 coding DNA: TGTGCCAGCAGTTTGGGCGCGGGGCGAGGGACTGAAGCTTTCTTT.

The V gene is TRBV11-2, the J gene TRBJ1-2; D possibly corresponds to TRBD1 (5 bases). The CDR3 runs 14 residues. CDR1 is SGHAT, CDR2 FQNNGV, per germline. V was trimmed by 1 base and J by 8 bases, leaving 14 bases between them. CDR3 sequence reads: CASSLGGELKGYTF. The DNA of the CDR3 is TGTGCCAGCAGCTTAGGGGGCGAACTAAAAGGCTACACCTTC.

The J gene is TRBJ2-7, the V gene TRBV4-1, with TRBD2 matching over 7 bases. V shed 3 bases and J 4 bases; nucleotides not matched to a gene: 6. Looked up from germline, CDR1 is MGHRA and CDR2 is YSYEKL. The CDR3 runs 14 residues. The CDR3 region has the DNA TGCGCCAGCAGCCATGGAGGCGGGAGATACGAGCAGTACTTC. This encodes CASSHGGGRYEQYF.

The V and J genes are TRBV5-8 and TRBJ2-1; 7 bases align to TRBD1. V dropped 2 bases and J dropped 6; count of bases not matched to a gene: 8. CDR1 and CDR2 (germline): SGHTS, YDEGEE. The CDR3 contains 15 residues. CDR3 sequence reads: CASSLDRQGINEQFF. CDR3 coding DNA: TGTGCCAGCAGCTTAGACCGACAGGGAATCAATGAGCAGTTCTTC. Full variable domain (remainder filled in from reference TRBV5-8 and TRBJ2-1): EAGVTQSPTHLIKTRGQQATLRCSPISGHTSVYWYQQALGLGLQFLLWYDEGEERNRGNFPPRFSGRQFPNYSSELNVNALELEDSALYLCASSLDRQGINEQFFGPGTRLTVL.

The rearrangement links TRBV11-2 to TRBJ2-1; 8 bases are shared with TRBD2. J gave up 12 bases and V 4 bases, and 8 bases lay outside the gene matches. Germline values: CDR1 SGHAT, CDR2 FQNNGV. The CDR3 is 13 amino acids. DNA of the CDR3: TGTGCCAGCAGCTACTCAGCGGGAGAGGCGCAGTTCTTC. Its translation: CASSYSAGEAQFF.

The V gene is TRBV18, the J gene TRBJ1-5, with D possibly matching TRBD1 (5 bases). The V gene lost 4 bases and the J gene lost 0 bases, with 10 bases spanning the gap. The CDR3 consists of 15 residues. Germline loops: CDR1 KGHSH, CDR2 LQKENI. The CDR3 protein is CASSLGTHSNQPQHF. The CDR3 DNA reads as TGTGCCAGCTCACTTGGGACTCATAGCAATCAGCCCCAGCATTTT.

V and J are TRBV7-8 and TRBJ1-1, with a tentative D call TRBD1 (5 bases). The germline V gene encodes CDR1 SGHVS and CDR2 FQNEAQ. The CDR3 is 16 residues long. V lost 0 bases, J lost 1 base, and 12 bases lay in between. CDR3 sequence (DNA): TGTGCCAGCAGCTTAGCGGGGGAGGGCTGGAACACTGAAGCTTTCTTT. It codes for CASSLAGEGWNTEAFF.